This section outlines one T cell receptor beta chain sequence together with its context. A clone one base away is much larger, so this may be a read error. TCRdb re-analysed the reads in MiXCR, keeping a single row per CDR3 protein. The sample shows about 63,000 distinct CDR3 sequences, approximately 22% of them seen only once. The ends lost 2 bases at V and 5 bases at J; junction bases unmatched: 6. The CDR3 is 14 residues long. The V gene's germline CDR1 is DFQATT and CDR2 SNEGSKA (reference sequence). This specimen belongs to a study of lung T cells in sarcoidosis with Löfgren's syndrome. Sequenced input: CD4+ T cells from PBMCs. This sequence joins TRBV20-1 and TRBJ2-7, with 10 bases identical to TRBD1. This clonotype was sampled from a human donor with sarcoidosis (Löfgren's syndrome or another form), or a control subject (not recorded which). The CDR3 sequence: CSARPGQGKDEQYV. The CDR3 DNA is TGCAGTGCTAGACCGGGACAGGGGAAAGACGAGCAGTACGTC.